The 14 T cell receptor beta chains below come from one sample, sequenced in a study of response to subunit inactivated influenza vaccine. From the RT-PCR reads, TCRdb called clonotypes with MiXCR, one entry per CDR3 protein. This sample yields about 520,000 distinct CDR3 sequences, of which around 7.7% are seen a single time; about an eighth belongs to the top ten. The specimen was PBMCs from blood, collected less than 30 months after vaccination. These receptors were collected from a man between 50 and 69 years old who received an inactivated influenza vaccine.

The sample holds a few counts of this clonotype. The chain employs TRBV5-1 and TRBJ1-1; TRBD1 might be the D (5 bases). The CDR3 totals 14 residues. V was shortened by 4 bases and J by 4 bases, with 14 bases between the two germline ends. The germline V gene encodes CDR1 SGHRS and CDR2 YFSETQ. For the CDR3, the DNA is TGCGCCAGCAGCCAGTGGGACCCGGGCACTGAAGCTTTCTTT. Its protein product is CASSQWDPGTEAFF.

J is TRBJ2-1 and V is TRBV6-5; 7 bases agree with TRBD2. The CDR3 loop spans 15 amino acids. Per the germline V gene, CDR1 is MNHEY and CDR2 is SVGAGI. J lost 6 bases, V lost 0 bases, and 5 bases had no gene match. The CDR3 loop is CASSYSPGGSNEQFF. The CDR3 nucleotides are TGTGCCAGCAGTTACTCGCCGGGAGGTTCCAATGAGCAGTTCTTC.

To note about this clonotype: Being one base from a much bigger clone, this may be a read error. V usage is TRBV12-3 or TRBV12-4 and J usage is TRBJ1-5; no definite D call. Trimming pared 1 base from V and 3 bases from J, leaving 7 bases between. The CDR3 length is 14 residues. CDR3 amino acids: CASSLDMDNQPQHF. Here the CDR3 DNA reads TGTGCCAGCAGTTTAGACATGGACAATCAGCCCCAGCATTTT.

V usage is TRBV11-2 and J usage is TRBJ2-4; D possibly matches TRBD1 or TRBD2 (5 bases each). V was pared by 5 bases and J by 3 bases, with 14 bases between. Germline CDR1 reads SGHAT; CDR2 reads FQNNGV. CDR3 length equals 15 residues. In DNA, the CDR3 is TGTGCCAGCAGCCCGGGGACCTCGGGCAAAAACATTCAGTACTTC. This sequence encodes CASSPGTSGKNIQYF.

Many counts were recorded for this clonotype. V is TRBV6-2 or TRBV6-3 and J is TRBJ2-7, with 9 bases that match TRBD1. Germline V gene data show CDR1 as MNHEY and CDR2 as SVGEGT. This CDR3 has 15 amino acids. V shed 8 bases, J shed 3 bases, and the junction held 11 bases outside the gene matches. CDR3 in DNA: TGTGCCAGCCATCCAGGCGGGACAGGGTACTACGAGCAGTACTTC. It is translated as CASHPGGTGYYEQYF.

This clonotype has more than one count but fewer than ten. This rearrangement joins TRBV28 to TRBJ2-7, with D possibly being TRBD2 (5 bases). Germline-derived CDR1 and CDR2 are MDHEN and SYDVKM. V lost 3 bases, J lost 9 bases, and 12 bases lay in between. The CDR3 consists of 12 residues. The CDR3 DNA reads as TGTGCCAGCAGTTTTATAGGAGGTGGGCAGTACTTC. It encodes CASSFIGGGQYF.

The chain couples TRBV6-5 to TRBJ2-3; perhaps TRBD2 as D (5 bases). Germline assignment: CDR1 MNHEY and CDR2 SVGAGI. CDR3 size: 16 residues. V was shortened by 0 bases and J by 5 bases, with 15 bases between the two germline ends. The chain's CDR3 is CASSYSRLAWGDTQYF. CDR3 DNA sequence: TGTGCCAGCAGTTACTCGAGATTAGCGTGGGGAGATACGCAGTATTTT.

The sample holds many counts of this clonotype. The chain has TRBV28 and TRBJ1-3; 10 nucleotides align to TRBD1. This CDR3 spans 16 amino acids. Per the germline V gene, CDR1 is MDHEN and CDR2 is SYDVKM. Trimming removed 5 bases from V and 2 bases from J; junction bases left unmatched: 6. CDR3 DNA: TGTGCCAGCAGTCGGGACAGGGGATTTACTGGAAACACCATATATTTT. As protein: CASSRDRGFTGNTIYF. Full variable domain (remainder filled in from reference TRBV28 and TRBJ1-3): DVKVTQSSRYLVKRTGEKVFLECVQDMDHENMFWYRQDPGLGLRLIYFSYDVKMKEKGDIPEGYSVSREKKERFSLILESASTNQTSMYLCASSRDRGFTGNTIYFGEGSWLTVV.

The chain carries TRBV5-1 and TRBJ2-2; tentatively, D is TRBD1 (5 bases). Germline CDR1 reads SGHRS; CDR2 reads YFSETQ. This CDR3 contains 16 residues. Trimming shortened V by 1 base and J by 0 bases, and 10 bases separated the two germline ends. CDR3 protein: CASSLPQGSNTGELFF. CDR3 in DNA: TGCGCCAGCAGCTTGCCCCAGGGATCGAACACCGGGGAGCTGTTTTTT. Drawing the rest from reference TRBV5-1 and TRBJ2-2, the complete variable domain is KAGVTQTPRYLIKTRGQQVTLSCSPISGHRSVSWYQQTPGQGLQFLFEYFSETQRNKGNFPGRFSGRQFSNSRSEMNVSTLELGDSALYLCASSLPQGSNTGELFFGEGSRLTVL.

Written as DNA, the CDR3 is TGCAGTGCCAAACCGGGACAGGGGGTGACCGGGGAGCTGTTTTTT. Its translation is CSAKPGQGVTGELFF. The genes are TRBV20-1 and TRBJ2-2; 11 bases are a match to TRBD1. This CDR3 comprises 15 residues. The trim removed 6 bases at V and 5 bases at J, leaving 8 bases unmatched. Germline CDR1 reads DFQATT; CDR2 reads SNEGSKA (reference sequence).

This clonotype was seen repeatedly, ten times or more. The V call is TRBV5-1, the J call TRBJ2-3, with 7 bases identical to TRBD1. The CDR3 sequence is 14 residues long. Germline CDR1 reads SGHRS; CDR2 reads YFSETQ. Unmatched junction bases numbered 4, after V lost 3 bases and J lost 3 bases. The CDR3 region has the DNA TGCGCCAGCAGCTCCGGACAGGCGACAGATACGCAGTATTTT. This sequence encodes CASSSGQATDTQYF. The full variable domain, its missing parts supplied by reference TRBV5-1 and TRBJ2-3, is KAGVTQTPRYLIKTRGQQVTLSCSPISGHRSVSWYQQTPGQGLQFLFEYFSETQRNKGNFPGRFSGRQFSNSRSEMNVSTLELGDSALYLCASSSGQATDTQYFGPGTRLTVL.

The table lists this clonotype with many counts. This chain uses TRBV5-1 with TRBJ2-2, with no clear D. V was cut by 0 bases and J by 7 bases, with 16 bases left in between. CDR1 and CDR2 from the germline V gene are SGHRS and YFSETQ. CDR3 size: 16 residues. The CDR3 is CASSLDQSWYGGELFF. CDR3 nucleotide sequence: TGCGCCAGCAGCTTGGACCAGTCGTGGTATGGCGGGGAGCTGTTTTTT.

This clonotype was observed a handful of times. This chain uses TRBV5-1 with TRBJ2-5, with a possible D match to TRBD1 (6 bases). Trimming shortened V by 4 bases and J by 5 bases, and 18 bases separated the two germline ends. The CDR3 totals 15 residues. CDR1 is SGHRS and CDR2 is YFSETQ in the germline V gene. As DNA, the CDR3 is TGCGCCAGCAGCACCGCACGACAGGCATGGGAGACCCAGTACTTC. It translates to CASSTARQAWETQYF.

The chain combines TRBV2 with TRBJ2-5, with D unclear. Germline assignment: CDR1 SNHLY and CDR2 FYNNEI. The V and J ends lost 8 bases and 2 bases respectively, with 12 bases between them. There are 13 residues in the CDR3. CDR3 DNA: TGTGCCAGCGGCCCGCGGCGGCAAGAGACCCAGTACTTC. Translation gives CASGPRRQETQYF.